The sample holds one count of the clone carrying this T cell receptor (beta chain). Its antigen remains unknown. The data are from a study of graft-versus-host responses after intestinal transplantation. Clones were read by immunoSEQ multiplex PCR, and TCRdb kept only the in-frame ones, dropping some. The data contain around 93,000 clones, about 90% of them singletons. This CDR3 comprises 14 residues. V lost 0 bases, J lost 11 bases, and 16 bases lay in between. Germline lookup yields CDR1 LGHNA and CDR2 YNFKEQ. The chain employs TRBV4-2 and TRBJ1-1; maybe TRBD1 (6 bases). This material consisted of unstimulated CD8+ T cells sorted from spleen or lymph node cells, taken before intestinal transplant. The TCR sequence derives from a human donor who received an intestinal transplant. CDR3 sequence reads: CASSQDGETGRAFF. CDR3 sequence (DNA): TGTGCCAGCAGCCAAGATGGCGAAACAGGGAGGGCTTTCTTT.